These 7 T cell receptor beta chains came from one sample sequenced in a study of radiotherapy plus CTLA-4 blockade in lung cancer. Data came from immunoSEQ multiplex PCR; TCRdb stores just in-frame clones and leaves some out. This sample has under 40,000 clones, with 70% found just once. The sample was peripheral blood, taken from a patient treated with radiotherapy plus ipilimumab. The receptors stem from a human donor with non-small cell lung cancer who had stable disease on radiotherapy plus ipilimumab.

J is TRBJ1-2 and V is TRBV27, with D perhaps TRBD1 (5 bases). The CDR3 runs 17 residues. Per the germline V gene, CDR1 is MNHEY and CDR2 is SMNVEV (reference sequence). The V gene lost 5 bases and the J gene lost 4 bases, with 23 bases spanning the gap. The CDR3 is CASSPQYRGSQSYGYTF. Written as DNA, the CDR3 is TGTGCCAGCAGTCCACAATATCGGGGCAGCCAATCCTATGGCTACACCTTC.

The rearrangement uses TRBV5-4 and TRBJ2-5; 11 bases align to TRBD2. The J call could be wrong; TRBJ2-7 is a better fit for the DNA end. From germline, CDR1 is SGHNT and CDR2 YYREEE (reference sequence). The CDR3 sequence is 16 residues long. CDR3 region: CASSPGLAVRSYEQYF. In DNA form, the CDR3 reads TGTGCCAGCAGCCCGGGACTAGCGGTCCGCTCCTACGAGCAGTACTTC.

The gene calls are TRBV10-3 and TRBJ1-5; D remains ambiguous. Germline values: CDR1 ENHRY, CDR2 SYGVKD. V was shortened by 7 bases and J by 4 bases, with 11 bases between the two germline ends. The CDR3 has 13 residues. The CDR3 is CAITDGANQPQHF. Here the CDR3 DNA reads TGTGCCATCACGGACGGAGCGAATCAGCCCCAGCATTTT.

As for this clone: Its ends do not fully match the called genes, so a read error is possible. The chain has TRBV28 and TRBJ2-7; maybe TRBD2 (6 bases). CDR3 length: 15 amino acids. The germline V gene has CDR1 MDHEN and CDR2 SYDVKM. The CDR3 DNA reads as TGTGCCAGCACTTTAGGGCGGGATCCCCCCTACGAGCAGTACTTC. It specifies CASTLGRDPPYEQYF.

This rearrangement joins TRBV7-9 to TRBJ1-1; no firm D call. The germline CDR1 and CDR2 sequences are SEHNR and FQNEAQ (reference sequence). Trimming cost V 0 bases and J 7 bases, with 9 bases left between them. The CDR3 runs 13 residues. The CDR3 region is CASSLALTGEAFF. In DNA form, the CDR3 reads TGTGCCAGCAGCTTAGCTCTCACGGGTGAAGCTTTCTTT.

The chain carries TRBV6-9 and TRBJ2-3; D assignment may be TRBD1 or TRBD2 (6 bases each). Trimming left V 2 bases short and J 4 bases short, with 16 bases between. The CDR3 is 16 residues long. The germline gives CDR1 MNHGY, CDR2 SVAAGI. The CDR3 bases are TGTGCCAGCAGTTATGGGGGCGGGAAACGGGCAGATACGCAGTATTTT. Its translation is CASSYGGGKRADTQYF.

This chain joins TRBV1 and TRBJ2-6. TRBV1 is deemed a pseudogene. CDR3 length: 18 residues. The CDR3 loop reads CTSSKTCLCTKRANVLTF. CDR3 bases: TGCACCAGCAGTAAAACCTGTTTGTGCACAAAGCGGGCCAACGTCCTGACTTTC.